This TCR beta chain was recovered during a study of cytomegalovirus exposure and HLA in healthy donors (dated by TCRdb to the late 2010s). At the level of the whole study: An earlier analysis of approximately 640 of the donors reported about 290 Gb of sequence data and some 120 million unique TCR beta sequences from roughly 200 million T cells. Approximately 330 gigabases of sequencing data and around 85 million unique TCR sequences made up an early release that covered under 750 HLA-typed donors. To study patterns of TCR occurrence, a later analysis re-analyzed previously published TCR beta repertoires from 500 to 850 donors and added high-resolution HLA genotyping. All discovery cohort repertoires had been generated on a single sequencing platform. In a later genetic analysis, genome-wide SNP genotypes for about three fifths of the roughly 670 donors were used, and that subset was treated as a discovery cohort. Four or five DR-DQ haplotypes were handled as single units for association and clustering, since linkage in the cohort was strong. The T cell repertoires of 666 subjects were profiled by immunosequencing and related to cytomegalovirus serostatus. Besides the first cohort of roughly 700 subjects, a separate validation cohort made up of some 110 different subjects was used. HLA typing included class I and class II loci at four-digit resolution. In an earlier analysis of over 550 of the donors, high-throughput TCR beta sequencing was used to judge whether each TCR beta V gene segment behaved as functional or pseudogenic. To predict cytomegalovirus infection status, the study combined high-throughput TCR immunosequencing, statistical association of individual TCRs with disease status, and machine learning. Typing coverage varied by locus: about 629-630 donors for A, B, C, DRB1 and DQB1; around 560 for DQA1; around 610 for DPA1; 450 to 480 for DPB1. Across some 400 genotyped donors of the cohort, an average of approximately 240,000 unique TCR beta nucleotide sequences per donor were sequenced, and roughly a sixth of those sequences were non-productive. The later analysis used no new phenotypic data to find candidate immune exposures, relying instead on TCR beta sequences and their occurrence across donors. Donor age, sex, ethnicity and CMV serostatus were compiled alongside the repertoire data. Among the approximately 430 genotyped donors, around 79% belonged to the genetic ancestry cluster associated with self-reported Caucasian donors. The aim of the study was to test whether cataloging public T cell receptors could identify signatures of past pathogen exposure.

As for this clone: Its antigen has not been determined. The sample holds no much larger clone one base away, and base qualities are not on file.

The cohort consisted of 600 to 750 healthy bone marrow donors. At the time of sampling, all cohort members were nominally healthy, though unrecorded immune exposures were likely present. The donor was CMV seropositive and was included in the group of 250 to 300 seropositive cohort members. Each donor provided a peripheral blood sample, and peripheral blood mononuclear cells were used for TCR beta sequencing. The Qiagen DNeasy Blood Extraction Kit was used to extract genomic DNA from the blood cell samples. The receptor library was made with the immunoSEQ multiplex PCR assay. For the multiplex PCR, a mixture combining 60 forward primers for TCR Vbeta segments and 13 reverse primers for TCR Jbeta segments was used. Amplification of the CDR3 region of rearranged TCR beta genes was performed with a multiplex PCR assay on genomic DNA. On the Illumina HiSeq System, the amplified TCR beta libraries were sequenced as 87-base-pair reads. Concerning the study's data processing: In a later analysis, about 80 million unique TCR beta chains were counted across the 650 to 700 repertoires, and approximately 9.9 million of these chains were shared by at least two donors. A nearest-neighbor algorithm error-corrected the raw reads and collapsed the reads into unique sequences, merging closely related sequences to remove PCR and sequencing errors. V, D and J gene segments were assigned by aligning CDR3 sequences to IMGT reference sequences. For a sequence to be retained, at least a six-nucleotide match to both a V gene segment and a J gene segment was required. A rearrangement was called productive if the CDR3 had no stop codons and remained in frame with V and J, and every other rearrangement was called non-productive. CDR3 was defined according to IMGT convention as the region running from the second conserved V-encoded cysteine to the conserved J-encoded phenylalanine. The earlier analysis of some 550 of the donors excluded any sequence lacking an unambiguous match to a single V gene segment. In an earlier analysis of 450 to 700 of the donors, V segments were called functional above 56.7% productive rearrangements and were called segregating when the between-donor standard deviation exceeded 5%. A statistical classification framework was developed to diagnose cytomegalovirus status using the catalog of TCR beta chain sequences. A later analysis assigned V and J genes by comparing TCR nucleotide sequences with IMGT/GENE-DB human TR gene sequences. Using the TCRdist pipeline, a later analysis assigned CDR3 sequences along with most-parsimonious VDJ recombination scenarios. In a later analysis, each TCR beta chain was defined by its CDR3 amino acid sequence together with its V-gene family, and reads lacking a unique V-gene family were excluded. A later analysis removed several hundred highly shared, low-generation-probability nucleotide sequences to deal with suspected cross-contamination and a sequencing artifact. For each public chain, a later analysis derived a clonal expansion index from normalized ranks of inferred template counts within each repertoire. Generation probabilities in a later analysis came from a VDJ recombination model fitted to out-of-frame rearrangements, and those results were checked against IGoR. A later analysis scored TCR-TCR, TCR-HLA and TCR-CMV co-occurrence with hypergeometric tests, applying a repertoire-size bias correction to TCR pairs. A later analysis estimated false discovery rates by permuting HLA or CMV assignments 20 times. A later analysis grouped co-occurring TCRs with DBSCAN, adding TCRdist sequence similarity when clustering within HLA-allele-positive subsets. Repertoires with fewer than 30,000 or more than 120,000 public chains were left out of co-occurrence clustering, as were five repertoires with anomalous nucleotide sharing. Entries here come from immuneACCESS through TCRdb and include only in-frame sequences with V and J called. Some clones fail to appear in such tables; in the studies checked, an unresolved V gene covers under half of the shortfall, and the cause of the remainder is unknown. V, J and clone size were drawn from that table, and D and trimming were deduced from the DNA. For this sample the table gives around 150,000 clones, of which about 63% were detected only once. The ten biggest clones cover less than 3.5% of the sample.

Measured from the cysteine to the phenylalanine, the CDR3 is 16 residues long. Only CDR3 DNA is held: 48 bases, read in frame from base 1. CDR1 and CDR2 (MGHDK, SYGVNS) derive from the germline V gene. V ends up 2 bases short and J 7 bases short, with an unmatched junction base count of 12. What the authors observed across the whole study: While some public TCRs were present in many individuals, most TCR sequences turned up only very rarely across donors. Because HLA typing was unavailable for some donors at each locus, only the typed subset was used in association tests. The only immune exposure information available for the cohort was CMV serostatus. Because counts were too low, about 15 rarely observed V segments, including chromosome 9 orphons, were left out of the earlier analysis of approximately 580 of the donors. The sequencing pipeline was judged likely to have produced a cluster of highly shared sequence variants as a technical artifact. This cohort had only TCR beta chains sequenced, and the lack of alpha or paired-chain data limited which features could be detected. The authors suggested that the approach could potentially be generalized to other disease states and immunological phenotypes. Compared with equally common non-associated chains, HLA-associated TCR beta chains in a later analysis were more clonally expanded and had lower generation probabilities. The classifier was reported to diagnose cytomegalovirus status with high specificity and sensitivity in both the original cohort and the validation cohort. Strong co-occurrence of HLA alleles, especially DR and DQ, made assigning TCR associations to individual alleles difficult. A later genetic analysis reported fewer N-insertions in productive TCRs among donors in an Asian-associated ancestry cluster than the roughly 700-donor mean. The study gave a list of 150 to 200 TCR beta chains associated with cytomegalovirus. In a later analysis, about 17,000 TCR beta sequences were associated with specific HLA alleles at a false discovery rate of 0.05. A few of the identified cytomegalovirus-associated TCR beta chains were confirmed in vitro to be specific for cytomegalovirus antigens. Several of the top co-occurrence clusters appeared to be linked to parvovirus B19, influenza, CMV and Epstein-Barr virus, according to a later analysis. The presence/absence analyses assumed that sequencing depth was roughly uniform across donors, and that assumption may not be true. Some IMGT-functional V segments, including TRBV6-2 and TRBV6-3, could not be told apart with the 87-base-pair reads, so those segments were excluded. An earlier analysis of several hundred of the donors showed that most TCR beta V segments appeared in productive rearrangements either about 90% or about 30% of the time, which broadly matched IMGT annotations. In a later analysis, the rate of TCR association differed among HLA loci, with DRB1 alleles having the most associated TCRs and HLA-C alleles having the fewest. V-gene and J-gene trimming of TCR beta chains was associated with a missense DCLRE1C variant in a later genetic analysis, and the association was replicated in an independent cohort. Linkage disequilibrium might explain the correlated functional status among segregating V segments, but an unknown experimental factor could not be excluded. A further reported finding was that TCR beta sequences accurately predicted the HLA-A and HLA-B alleles for most subjects in the first cohort. Most CMV-associated TCR beta chains appeared to be HLA-restricted in a later analysis, and the HLA associations seemed to be driven largely by CMV exposure.

This TCR derives from a woman between 35 and 50 years old in good health and CMV-seropositive. The sequence joins TRBV25-1 to TRBJ1-2; 8 bases in the middle match TRBD1. Material: PBMCs. Here is the DNA: TGTGCCAGCAGTGAACACGACAGGGGACCGGGGACTGGCTACACCTTC. This is translated as CASSEHDRGPGTGYTF.